The rows below give T cell receptor beta chains drawn from one sample of a study of Ad26.COV2.S vaccination and SARS-CoV-2 variants. Assay: immunoSEQ multiplex PCR; the TCRdb copy retains only in-frame clones and omits some. The profile shows 200,000 to 250,000 clones, roughly 88% of them singletons. Sample: peripheral blood, taken in a trial of Ad26.COV2.S vaccine versus placebo. The receptor source for this set is a person aged 18-65 years who received the Ad26.COV2.S COVID-19 vaccine or a placebo. Each CDR3 is given with its conserved first and last residue. The order of the fields is J gene, clone size, V gene, D gene, CDR3 DNA, CDR3 protein. A D gene is named only where the DNA matches it firmly. Size tells how often a clone was seen (once, few, many) or the class of an expanded clone, and some rows leave it out.

TRBJ2-1	-	TRBV2	TRBD2	TGTGCCAGCAGTGCGACTAGCGGGGTCAATGAGCAGTTCTTC	CASSATSGVNEQFF
TRBJ2-2	-	TRBV24-1	TRBD2	TGTGCCACCAGTGATTTAAGCCTAGCGGATAACACCGGGGAGCTGTTTTTT	CATSDLSLADNTGELFF
TRBJ2-5	-	TRBV7-6	TRBD2	TGTGCCAGCAGCTTAGCGGGAGGGCAAGAGACCCAGTACTTC	CASSLAGGQETQYF
TRBJ2-1	-	TRBV7-9	-	TGTGCCAGCAGCGTTTATGAGCAGTTCTTC	CASSVYEQFF
TRBJ1-1	many	TRBV19	-	TGTGCCAGTAGTTCCCGCCTGGGAGAAGCTTTCTTT	CASSSRLGEAFF
TRBJ2-7	-	TRBV11-2	-	TGTGCCAGCAGCTTAGCGCAGGGCGCTGTCCACGAGCAGTACTTC	CASSLAQGAVHEQYF
TRBJ1-1	-	TRBV30	TRBD1	TGTGCCTGTGACAGGGGCCGGGGCACTGAAGCTTTCTTT	CACDRGRGTEAFF
TRBJ2-4	-	TRBV3-1/TRBV3-2	TRBD2	TGTGCCAGCAGACTGAGCGGGGGCAAAGACATTCAGTACTTC	CASRLSGGKDIQYF
TRBJ1-4	-	TRBV6-5	-	TGTGCCAGCAGCCCAGACTCAGAAAAACTGTTTTTT	CASSPDSEKLFF
TRBJ2-7	-	TRBV29-1	-	TGCAGCGTTGGGGAGGTATTCGTCGAGCAGTACTTC	CSVGEVFVEQYF
TRBJ2-7	-	TRBV28	TRBD2	TGTGCCAGCAGCTTGCCTAGCGGGGGAACTTCTCCGCAGTACTTC	CASSLPSGGTSPQYF
TRBJ1-3	-	TRBV5-1	-	TGCGCCAGCAGCTTGCGGGCAGCCTCTGGAAACACCATATATTTT	CASSLRAASGNTIYF
TRBJ2-7	-	TRBV12-3/TRBV12-4	TRBD1	TGTGCCAGCAGTCCCACAGGGGTTAGGCAGTACTTC	CASSPTGVRQYF
TRBJ2-2	once	TRBV28	TRBD2	TGTGCCAGCAGATCTGGACTAGTTAACACCGGGGAGCTGTTTTTT	CASRSGLVNTGELFF
TRBJ2-5	-	TRBV4-3	TRBD1	TGCGCCAGCAGCCAAGACGGCAGGGGGACACAAGAGACCCAGTACTTC	CASSQDGRGTQETQYF
TRBJ2-6	-	TRBV7-2	TRBD1	TGTGCCAGCGGACAGGGGGCGTCTGGGGCCAACGTCCTGACTTTC	CASGQGASGANVLTF
TRBJ2-7	-	TRBV5-8	TRBD1	TGTGCCAGCAGGCGCATGAGGGGACAGTCTACCTCCTACGAGCAGTACTTC	CASRRMRGQSTSYEQYF
TRBJ1-1	-	TRBV7-9	TRBD1	TGTGCCAGCAGCTTAGGACAGGGGGCGGCCGCTTTCTTT	CASSLGQGAAAFF
TRBJ2-7	-	TRBV6-6	TRBD2	TGTGCCAGCAGTTCCTCCGGGACTAGAGGGGCCGAGCAGTACTTC	CASSSSGTRGAEQYF
TRBJ1-5	-	TRBV6-2/TRBV6-3	-	TGTGCCAGCAGTTACGGAGGCGGGGGATATCAGCCCCAGCATTTT	CASSYGGGGYQPQHF
TRBJ1-2	-	TRBV20-1	-	TGCAGTGCTGAGGAGGAGGGGAGGTGTACCTTC	CSAEEEGRCTF
TRBJ2-4	-	TRBV28	TRBD2	TGTGCCAGCAGCCCCGGGAGGGCTGGCAACATTCAGTACTTC	CASSPGRAGNIQYF
TRBJ2-6	-	TRBV30	-	TGTGCCTGGAGTCTCGGGATCTCTGGGGCCAACGTCCTGACTTTC	CAWSLGISGANVLTF
TRBJ2-2	-	TRBV9	-	TGTGCCAGTAGCGGATATTACACCGGGGAGCTGTTTTTT	CASSGYYTGELFF
TRBJ1-2	-	TRBV7-9	TRBD1	TGTGCCAGAAGACAGGGAAAAAACTATGGCTACACCTTC	CARRQGKNYGYTF
TRBJ1-2	-	TRBV10-3	-	TGTGCCATCTATAGGCAGGGGACTAACTATGGCTACACCTTC	CAIYRQGTNYGYTF
TRBJ2-7	-	TRBV5-1	TRBD1	TGCGCCAGCAGCCCCGGCTTAGGACAGGGTAGTCCCTACGAGCAGTACTTC	CASSPGLGQGSPYEQYF
TRBJ2-3	-	TRBV6-5	-	TGTGCCAGCAGTTACCTACAGAGCACAGATACGCAGTATTTT	CASSYLQSTDTQYF
TRBJ1-2	-	TRBV5-5	-	TGTGCCAGCAGCCTCAAGGACGGGATTGGCTATGGCTACACCTTC	CASSLKDGIGYGYTF
TRBJ2-7	once	TRBV28	TRBD2	TGTGCCAGCAGTTCGCCACCGGGACTAGCGTCCATCTCCTACGAGCAGTACTTC	CASSSPPGLASISYEQYF
TRBJ2-1	-	TRBV9	TRBD1	TGTGCCAGCAGCGCAGGACAGGGGGCGATGAATGAGCAGTTCTTC	CASSAGQGAMNEQFF
TRBJ1-2	-	TRBV30	-	TGTGCCTGGTCCAAAGGCTATGGCTACACCTTC	CAWSKGYGYTF
TRBJ1-6	few	TRBV4-1	-	TGCGCCAGCAGCCAAGACAGGAGCTCCTATAATTCACCCCTCCACTTT	CASSQDRSSYNSPLHF
TRBJ2-3	-	TRBV27	TRBD1	TGTGCCAGCAGTTTTTTGGGACAGAGCACAGATACGCAGTATTTT	CASSFLGQSTDTQYF
TRBJ2-3	once	TRBV5-4	TRBD2	TGTGCCAGCAGCTTGGCGGCTAGCGGGGGACAAGATACGCAGTATTTT	CASSLAASGGQDTQYF
TRBJ1-1	-	TRBV10-3	-	TGTGCCATCAGTGAGTCGGGGACACTGAACACTGAAGCTTTCTTT	CAISESGTLNTEAFF
TRBJ2-7	-	TRBV7-9	TRBD2	TGTGCCAGCAGCTCACTAGCGGGACGGGTCTCCTACGAGCAGTACTTC	CASSSLAGRVSYEQYF
TRBJ2-1	-	TRBV27	-	TGTGCCAGCAGTTCCCTCGGGACACCCGCCTACAATGAGCAGTTCTTC	CASSSLGTPAYNEQFF
TRBJ1-2	-	TRBV27	TRBD1	TGTGCCAGCAGTAGGACAGGGGGCGGTGGCTACACCTTC	CASSRTGGGGYTF
TRBJ2-1	-	TRBV6-5	TRBD1	TGTGCCAGCAGCCCCGGGACAGGAATCTACAATGAGCAGTTCTTC	CASSPGTGIYNEQFF
TRBJ2-5	-	TRBV6-1	TRBD1	TGTGCCAGCAGTGAGGACAGGGGGCTGGAGACCCAGTACTTC	CASSEDRGLETQYF
TRBJ2-3	-	TRBV28	-	TGTGCCAGCAGTCCCAGGGGTCCTTTTAGCACAGATACGCAGTATTTT	CASSPRGPFSTDTQYF
TRBJ1-5	few	TRBV5-8	-	TGTGCCAGCAGCCTCGGATTCAATCAGCCCCAGCATTTT	CASSLGFNQPQHF
TRBJ2-2	-	TRBV5-1	-	TGCGCCAGCAGCTTGGTTAAGGGAGGAGCGAACACCGGGGAGCTGTTTTTT	CASSLVKGGANTGELFF
TRBJ2-3	-	TRBV21-1	-	TGTGCCAGCAGCAATTTCCCGGGGGACAGCACAGATACGCAGTATTTT	CASSNFPGDSTDTQYF
TRBJ2-7	-	TRBV4-3	TRBD2	TGCGCCAGCAGCCTACGCCGGGGGGACGAGCAGTACTTC	CASSLRRGDEQYF
TRBJ2-7	once	TRBV3-1/TRBV3-2	TRBD2	TGTGCCAGCAGCCAAGCGGGGACTAGCGGGTACGAGCAGTACTTC	CASSQAGTSGYEQYF
TRBJ1-6	-	TRBV7-9	TRBD1	TGTGCCAGCAGCCCCGGGGGGGACAGAGCGAGCTCCTATAATTCACCCCTCCACTTT	CASSPGGDRASSYNSPLHF
TRBJ1-4	once	TRBV18	TRBD1	TGTGCCAGCTCAGCCGGGACAGGGGGCGTTTTCCCAAATGAAAAACTGTTTTTT	CASSAGTGGVFPNEKLFF
TRBJ1-2	-	TRBV30	-	TGTGCCTGGACAGAAAACTATGGCTACACCTTC	CAWTENYGYTF
TRBJ2-5	-	TRBV27	-	TGTGCCAGCAGGGGGGGACTGGGGGCACAAGAGACCCAGTACTTC	CASRGGLGAQETQYF
TRBJ2-3	once	TRBV6-4	-	TGTGCCAGCAGTGACTCCCCCTGGGGAGCAGATACGCAGTATTTT	CASSDSPWGADTQYF
TRBJ2-7	-	TRBV7-2	-	TGTGCCAGCAGCTCACCGGGACTGATCTACGAGCAGTACTTC	CASSSPGLIYEQYF
TRBJ1-4	-	TRBV6-1	TRBD1	TGTGCCAGCAGTGAAGTGGGCAGGGGGCTCGGGACTAATGAAAAACTGTTTTTT	CASSEVGRGLGTNEKLFF